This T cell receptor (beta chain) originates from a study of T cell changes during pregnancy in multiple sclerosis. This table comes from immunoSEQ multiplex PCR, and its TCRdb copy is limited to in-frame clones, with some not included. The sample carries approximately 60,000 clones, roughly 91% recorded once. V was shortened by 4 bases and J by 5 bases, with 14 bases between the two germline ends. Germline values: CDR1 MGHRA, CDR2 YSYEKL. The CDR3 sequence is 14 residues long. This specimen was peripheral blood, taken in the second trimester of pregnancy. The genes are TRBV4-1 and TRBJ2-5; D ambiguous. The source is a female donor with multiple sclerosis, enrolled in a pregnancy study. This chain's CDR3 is CASSRLQLQETQYF. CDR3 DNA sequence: TGCGCCAGCAGCCGTTTACAGTTGCAGGAGACCCAGTACTTC.